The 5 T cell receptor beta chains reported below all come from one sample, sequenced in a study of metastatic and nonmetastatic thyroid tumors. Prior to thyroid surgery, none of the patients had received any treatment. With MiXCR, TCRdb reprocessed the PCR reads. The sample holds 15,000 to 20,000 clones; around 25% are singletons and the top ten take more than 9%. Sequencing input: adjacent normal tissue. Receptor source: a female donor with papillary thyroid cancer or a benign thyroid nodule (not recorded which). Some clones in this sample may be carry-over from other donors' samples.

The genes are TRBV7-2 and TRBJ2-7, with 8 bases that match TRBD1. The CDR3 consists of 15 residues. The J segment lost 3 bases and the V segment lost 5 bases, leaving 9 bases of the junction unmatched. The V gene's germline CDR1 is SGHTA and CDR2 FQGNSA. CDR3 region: CASSHNSGQVYEQYF. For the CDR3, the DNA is TGTGCCAGCAGCCACAACTCGGGACAGGTCTACGAGCAGTACTTC.

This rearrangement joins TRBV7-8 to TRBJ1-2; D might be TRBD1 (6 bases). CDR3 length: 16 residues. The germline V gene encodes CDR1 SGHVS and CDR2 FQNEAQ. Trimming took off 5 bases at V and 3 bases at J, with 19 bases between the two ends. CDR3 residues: CASSPTTGALHYGYTF. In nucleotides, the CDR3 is TGTGCCAGCAGCCCCACCACGGGGGCCCTACACTATGGCTACACCTTC.

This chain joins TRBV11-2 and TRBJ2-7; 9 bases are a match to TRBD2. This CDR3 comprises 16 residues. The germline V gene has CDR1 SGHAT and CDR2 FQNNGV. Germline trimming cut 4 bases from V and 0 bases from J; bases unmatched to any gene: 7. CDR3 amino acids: CASSSASGLASYEQYF. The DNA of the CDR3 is TGTGCCAGCAGCTCCGCCTCGGGACTAGCCTCCTACGAGCAGTACTTC.

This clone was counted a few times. As DNA, the CDR3 is TGCGCCAGCAGCTTGGCTATGGGCCCCTACGAGCAGTACTTC. Translation gives CASSLAMGPYEQYF. This chain connects TRBV5-1 to TRBJ2-7; D gene ambiguous. The V gene's germline CDR1 is SGHRS and CDR2 YFSETQ. The CDR3 has 14 amino acids. V dropped 0 bases and J dropped 2 bases, with 9 bases sitting between them.

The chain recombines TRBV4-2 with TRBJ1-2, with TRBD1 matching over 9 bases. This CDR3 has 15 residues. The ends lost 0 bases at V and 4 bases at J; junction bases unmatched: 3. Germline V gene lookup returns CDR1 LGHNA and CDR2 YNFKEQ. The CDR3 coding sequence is TGTGCCAGCAGCCAAGATATGGGACAGGGCTATGGCTACACCTTC. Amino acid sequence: CASSQDMGQGYGYTF.